What follows are 13 T cell receptor beta chains derived from one specimen sequenced in a study of cytomegalovirus exposure and HLA in healthy donors. Both 60 Vbeta primers and 13 Jbeta primers went into the PCR. The data were produced by immunoSEQ multiplex PCR, yet TCRdb's version contains in-frame clones alone and is incomplete. The sample lists about 200,000 clones; roughly nine tenths were seen once. The specimen sequenced was PBMCs. Receptors were obtained from a boy between 2 and 10 years old in good health and CMV-seronegative.

Details on this clone: A single base separates this from a much larger clone, so it may be a read error. This chain uses TRBV5-4 with TRBJ2-3; TRBD1 agrees at 10 bases. The germline gives CDR1 SGHNT, CDR2 YYREEE (reference sequence). This CDR3 contains 14 residues. V shed 4 bases, J shed 1 base, and the junction held 0 bases outside the gene matches. The CDR3 coding sequence is TGTGCCAGCAGCGGGACAGGGGGCACAGATACGCAGTATTTT. Protein: CASSGTGGTDTQYF.

In this sample, this clone turned up once. One end of the junction is discordant with germline, which a read error may explain. The DNA for the CDR3 is TGTTCCAGCAGCTTAGTGAGGGGACAACTCAATCAGCCCCAGCATTTT. Residues: CSSSLVRGQLNQPQHF. The chain is built from TRBV7-9 and TRBJ1-5, with D possibly TRBD1 on 6 matching bases. The CDR3 runs 16 residues. CDR1 and CDR2 (germline): SEHNR, FQNEAQ (reference sequence).

The V call is TRBV5-1, the J call TRBJ2-7; D is uncertain. CDR3 length: 11 residues. The germline V and J ends were trimmed by 4 bases and 4 bases, with 6 bases remaining between them. Per the germline V gene, CDR1 is SGHRS and CDR2 is YFSETQ. CDR3 sequence: CASSAAYEQYF. CDR3 DNA sequence: TGCGCCAGCAGCGCGGCGTACGAGCAGTACTTC.

A single count supports this clone. The chain combines TRBV28 with TRBJ1-5; TRBD1 might be the D (5 bases). The germline V gene encodes CDR1 MDHEN and CDR2 SYDVKM. The CDR3 extends over 15 amino acids. Trimming removed 2 bases at V and 0 bases at J, with 8 bases between. The CDR3: CASSLKGNSNQPQHF. The CDR3 DNA reads TGTGCCAGCAGTTTAAAGGGGAATAGCAATCAGCCCCAGCATTTT. Together with reference TRBV28 and TRBJ1-5, the CDR3 gives the full variable domain: DVKVTQSSRYLVKRTGEKVFLECVQDMDHENMFWYRQDPGLGLRLIYFSYDVKMKEKGDIPEGYSVSREKKERFSLILESASTNQTSMYLCASSLKGNSNQPQHFGDGTRLSIL.

A single count supports this clone. The chain links TRBV7-6 to TRBJ2-5; the D gene is possibly TRBD1 (6 bases). The CDR3 is made up of 14 amino acids. Germline loops: CDR1 SGHVS, CDR2 FNYEAQ. Between the trimmed V and J ends, which lost 5 bases and 11 bases, there was a span of 21 bases. CDR3 sequence: CASSPKLGTPEQYF. As DNA, the CDR3 is TGTGCCAGCAGCCCCAAGCTCGGGACACCAGAGCAGTACTTC.

CDR3 sequence (DNA): TGTGCCAGCAGCTTAGTTAGGGGGGGGGCCCAGCATTTT. Translating it yields CASSLVRGGAQHF. The rearrangement joins TRBV11-2 to TRBJ1-5, with a weak D call TRBD1 (6 bases). Trimming cost V 1 base and J 11 bases, with 12 bases left between them. Germline values: CDR1 SGHAT, CDR2 FQNNGV. The CDR3 consists of 13 residues.

The chain links TRBV21-1 to TRBJ2-6; TRBD2, as called in the table, went unchecked against the DNA. TRBV21-1 corresponds to a pseudogene. The CDR3 consists of 14 residues. CDR3 region: CASEKGGGANVLTF. The CDR3 region has the DNA TGTGCCAGCGAGAAGGGAGGTGGGGCCAACGTCCTGACTTTC.

The rearrangement uses TRBV11-2 and TRBJ2-3; 7 bases agree with TRBD2. Losses at the gene ends were 7 bases for V and 2 bases for J; bases not matched to a gene: 12. The CDR3 runs 16 residues. Germline V gene lookup returns CDR1 SGHAT and CDR2 FQNNGV. CDR3 DNA: TGTGCCAGCACTCGAGTCGGGGGGACTCCCACAGATACGCAGTATTTT. Translation gives CASTRVGGTPTDTQYF.

This clone was detected once. The J gene is TRBJ2-7, the V gene TRBV4-1, with a weak D call TRBD1 (5 bases). The CDR3 spans 13 residues. V was shortened by 5 bases and J by 3 bases, with 11 bases between the two germline ends. CDR1 and CDR2 from the germline V gene are MGHRA and YSYEKL. CDR3 amino acids: CASSSQVYYEQYF. CDR3 coding DNA: TGCGCCAGCAGCTCACAGGTTTACTACGAGCAGTACTTC.

As for this clone: A junction boundary mismatches the germline segment, possibly from a read error. In DNA, the CDR3 is TGTGCCAGCAGGTCCACAGGAGACTCTGGAAACGCCATATATTTT. It specifies CASRSTGDSGNAIYF. The V and J genes are TRBV6-5 and TRBJ1-3; possible D gene TRBD1, 5 bases. Germline loops: CDR1 MNHEY, CDR2 SVGAGI. CDR3 size: 15 residues.

The chain carries TRBV30 and TRBJ2-3; no clear D gene. The CDR3 has 10 amino acids. Germline V gives CDR1 GTSNPN, CDR2 SVGIG (reference sequence). V lost 5 bases and J 2 bases, leaving 2 bases between the germline ends. CDR3 in DNA: TGTGCCTGGTACACAGATACGCAGTATTTT. It yields the protein CAWYTDTQYF.

The rearrangement links TRBV28 to TRBJ2-7; D gene ambiguous. Germline CDR1 reads MDHEN; CDR2 reads SYDVKM. V was trimmed by 8 bases and J by 2 bases, leaving 10 bases between them. The CDR3 runs 12 residues. CDR3 nucleotide sequence: TGTGCCAGCTCGAGAGATGCCTACGAGCAGTACTTC. It translates to CASSRDAYEQYF. Based on the CDR3 plus reference TRBV28 and TRBJ2-7, the full variable domain is DVKVTQSSRYLVKRTGEKVFLECVQDMDHENMFWYRQDPGLGLRLIYFSYDVKMKEKGDIPEGYSVSREKKERFSLILESASTNQTSMYLCASSRDAYEQYFGPGTRLTVT.

The chain couples TRBV29-1 to TRBJ1-1, with D maybe TRBD1 (5 bases). V lost 6 bases and J lost 1, with 12 bases in between. Per the germline V gene, CDR1 is SQVTM and CDR2 is ANQGSEA. The CDR3 is 13 residues long. The CDR3 nucleotides read TGCAGCGTGGATCTCACAGGGAACACTGAAGCTTTCTTT. It codes for CSVDLTGNTEAFF. The variable domain in full, completed from reference TRBV29-1 and TRBJ1-1, reads SAVISQKPSRDICQRGTSLTIQCQVDSQVTMMFWYRQQPGQSLTLIATANQGSEATYESGFVIDKFPISRPNLTFSTLTVSNMSPEDSSIYLCSVDLTGNTEAFFGQGTRLTVV.